Shown below are 29 T cell receptor beta chains from a single sample sequenced in a study of cytomegalovirus exposure and HLA in healthy donors. The PCR used 60 Vbeta and 13 Jbeta primers. Here immunoSEQ multiplex PCR was the method, and the copy in TCRdb shows in-frame clones only, minus some. Counted here are approximately 91,000 clones, about nine tenths occurring once; the ten biggest clones make up about a tenth. The material sequenced was PBMCs. These receptors all stem from a man aged 25 to 45 in good health and CMV-seropositive.

The V gene is TRBV30, the J gene TRBJ1-2; TRBD1 might be the D (5 bases). The V gene lost 4 bases and the J gene lost 4 bases, with 13 bases spanning the gap. Germline CDR1 and CDR2: GTSNPN and SVGIG (reference sequence). The CDR3 runs to 13 residues. The CDR3 bases are TGTGCCTGGAATTGGGGGGAGGGCTATGGCTACACCTTC. This codes for CAWNWGEGYGYTF.

This clone was seen just once. An end of the junction differs from the germline gene, which may be a read error. This chain links TRBV28 with TRBJ1-1, with 8 bases that match TRBD1. The CDR3 has 10 residues. Germline V gene sequence: CDR1 MDHEN, CDR2 SYDVKM. Written as DNA, the CDR3 is TGTGCCAGCAGCCCGGACAGGGCAGATTTT. It specifies CASSPDRADF.

V is TRBV28 and J is TRBJ1-3, with D perhaps TRBD1 (6 bases). Per germline, CDR1 MDHEN and CDR2 SYDVKM. With 6 bases removed from V and 3 bases from J, the gap between germline ends came to 12 bases. The CDR3 length is 14 residues. The CDR3 DNA is TGTGCCAGCAGAGCAGGGGTAGTTGGAAACACCATATATTTT. Its translation is CASRAGVVGNTIYF. Combining the CDR3 with reference TRBV28 and TRBJ1-3 gives the whole variable domain DVKVTQSSRYLVKRTGEKVFLECVQDMDHENMFWYRQDPGLGLRLIYFSYDVKMKEKGDIPEGYSVSREKKERFSLILESASTNQTSMYLCASRAGVVGNTIYFGEGSWLTVV.

The J gene is TRBJ2-5, the V gene TRBV29-1; the match to TRBD1 covers 9 bases. CDR1 is SQVTM, CDR2 ANQGSEA, per germline. Losses at the gene ends were 3 bases for V and 5 bases for J; bases not matched to a gene: 10. CDR3 length equals 15 residues. The CDR3 sequence is CSVEPGQGKLETQYF. Here the CDR3 DNA reads TGCAGCGTTGAGCCCGGACAGGGGAAATTGGAGACCCAGTACTTC.

The chain links TRBV5-1 to TRBJ2-6; 9 positions agree with TRBD2. Germline lookup yields CDR1 SGHRS and CDR2 YFSETQ. J lost 0 bases, V lost 4 bases, and 11 bases had no gene match. CDR3 length: 19 amino acids. The DNA for the CDR3 is TGCGCCAGCAGCCCCCCACTAGCGGGCGTTAACTCTGGGGCCAACGTCCTGACTTTC. Translating gives CASSPPLAGVNSGANVLTF.

This clone was observed once. This sequence joins TRBV5-1 and TRBJ1-2, with D uncertain. The CDR3 covers 16 residues. Trimming shortened V by 0 bases and J by 3 bases, and 15 bases separated the two germline ends. Germline V gene data show CDR1 as SGHRS and CDR2 as YFSETQ. The CDR3 is CASSLVMAGRYYGYTF. CDR3 nucleotides: TGCGCCAGCAGCTTGGTTATGGCAGGTCGATACTATGGCTACACCTTC.

J is TRBJ2-7 and V is TRBV6-5; D is perhaps TRBD2 (6 bases). Germline values: CDR1 MNHEY, CDR2 SVGAGI. V was pared by 0 bases and J by 2 bases, with 11 bases between. This CDR3 region has 15 residues. CDR3 DNA sequence: TGTGCCAGCAGTTACTCTGGGCGGGGCCCCTACGAGCAGTACTTC. Translated, it gives CASSYSGRGPYEQYF.

On this clone itself: A read error may produce the germline difference seen at one junction end. This rearrangement joins TRBV30 to TRBJ2-7; a possible D gene is TRBD2 (5 bases). Per germline, CDR1 GTSNPN and CDR2 SVGIG (reference sequence). This CDR3 contains 13 residues. The CDR3, as DNA: TGTGCCTGCCCCAGAGGGAACACCTACGAGCAGTATTTC. Its protein product is CACPRGNTYEQYF.

The rearrangement links TRBV15 to TRBJ1-5; D gene uncertain. The V gene lost 1 base and the J gene lost 3 bases, with 7 bases spanning the gap. The CDR3 is made up of 14 amino acids. The germline V gene encodes CDR1 LNHNV and CDR2 YYDKDF (reference sequence). The CDR3 DNA is TGTGCCACCAGCAGAGTCCAGGTCAATCAGCCCCAGCATTTT. Translated: CATSRVQVNQPQHF.

The V gene is TRBV10-1, the J gene TRBJ2-6; TRBD1 matches 8 bases. The CDR3 is made up of 16 amino acids. Unmatched junction bases numbered 9, after V lost 7 bases and J lost 4 bases. CDR1 and CDR2 from the germline V gene are WNHNN and SYGVQD (reference sequence). CDR3: CASNIQGAGGANVLTF. CDR3 DNA: TGCGCCAGCAACATTCAGGGGGCGGGGGGGGCCAACGTCCTGACTTTC.

DNA for the CDR3: TGCGCCAGCAGCCAAGATCAGGGTTACACTGAAGCTTTCTTT. Protein sequence: CASSQDQGYTEAFF. The chain carries TRBV4-1 and TRBJ1-1, with D possibly TRBD1 on 5 matching bases. Trimming left V 0 bases short and J 3 bases short, with 8 bases between. CDR1 is MGHRA and CDR2 is YSYEKL in the germline V gene. The CDR3 sequence is 14 residues long.

This clone was recorded only once. The chain links TRBV29-1 to TRBJ2-2, with TRBD2 matching 13 bases. The J segment lost 6 bases and the V segment lost 5 bases, leaving 3 bases of the junction unmatched. The CDR3 extends over 14 amino acids. CDR1 and CDR2 from the germline V gene are SQVTM and ANQGSEA. The CDR3 DNA reads TGCAGCGTTAAACTAGCGGGAGGGCCCGGGGAGCTGTTTTTT. This sequence encodes CSVKLAGGPGELFF.

The J gene is TRBJ1-1, the V gene TRBV27; D is possibly TRBD1 (6 bases). Trimming left V 6 bases short and J 4 bases short, with 9 bases between. This CDR3 region has 12 residues. The V gene's germline CDR1 is MNHEY and CDR2 SMNVEV (reference sequence). Written as DNA, the CDR3 is TGTGCCAGCAGCGGGGGGCCCACTGAAGCTTTCTTT. The encoded protein is CASSGGPTEAFF.

V usage is TRBV27 and J usage is TRBJ2-2; maybe TRBD1 (6 bases). The V end was cut by 2 bases, the J end by 10 bases, with 17 bases between. Germline CDR1 reads MNHEY; CDR2 reads SMNVEV (reference sequence). The CDR3 has 15 residues. Written as DNA, the CDR3 is TGTGCCAGCAGTTTAAGAGGGGGACACCCCGAGGAGCTGTTTTTT. Its protein is CASSLRGGHPEELFF.

The CDR3 DNA reads TGCGCCAGCAGCCCGGGGACAGGGATGCAGCCCCAGCATTTT. Translating gives CASSPGTGMQPQHF. The rearrangement joins TRBV5-1 to TRBJ1-5, with 9 nucleotides matching TRBD1. The CDR3 has 14 amino acids. Germline CDR1 SGHRS, CDR2 YFSETQ. Germline trimming cut 4 bases from V and 7 bases from J; bases unmatched to any gene: 6.

V and J are TRBV7-9 and TRBJ1-1; D perhaps matches TRBD1 (6 bases). V shed 5 bases and J shed 2 bases, with 12 bases lying between them. There are 14 residues in the CDR3. Germline-derived CDR1 and CDR2 are SEHNR and FQNEAQ (reference sequence). CDR3 protein: CASSLPDRNTEAFF. CDR3 in DNA: TGTGCCAGCAGCCTCCCGGACAGAAACACTGAAGCTTTCTTT.

The chain joins TRBV19 to TRBJ1-2, with 7 bases matching TRBD1. The CDR3 runs to 13 residues. V lost 8 bases, J lost 7 bases, and 10 bases stayed unmatched. CDR1 is LNHDA and CDR2 is SQIVND in the germline V gene (reference sequence). The CDR3 nucleotides are TGTGCCAGTGCCCCCGGGAGACAGGGTGGCTACACCTTC. Protein: CASAPGRQGGYTF. The full variable domain, rest sourced from reference TRBV19 and TRBJ1-2, is DGGITQSPKYLFRKEGQNVTLSCEQNLNHDAMYWYRQDPGQGLRLIYYSQIVNDFQKGDIAEGYSVSREKKESFPLTVTSAQKNPTAFYLCASAPGRQGGYTFGSGTRLTVV.

The chain recombines TRBV14 with TRBJ2-1, with a weak D call TRBD1 (6 bases). Germline CDR1 reads SGHDN; CDR2 reads FVKESK. This CDR3 comprises 14 residues. The V end lost 1 base, the J end lost 8 bases, and 12 bases lay between the germline ends. The CDR3 nucleotides read TGTGCCAGCAGCCAAGTAGGGACATTCTATGAGCAGTTCTTC. Amino acid sequence: CASSQVGTFYEQFF.

This clone was detected only once. The chain recombines TRBV6-1 with TRBJ1-2; D is undetermined. The ends were cut back, 8 bases at V and 0 bases at J, with 4 bases in the middle. Germline V gene lookup returns CDR1 MNHNS and CDR2 SASEGT. The CDR3 covers 11 residues. Here the CDR3 reads CASSANYGYTF. CDR3 nucleotide sequence: TGTGCCAGCTCCGCTAACTATGGCTACACCTTC.

The chain carries TRBV10-2 and TRBJ2-2; 8 bases line up with TRBD2. Trimming removed 10 bases from V and 7 bases from J; junction bases left unmatched: 14. The CDR3 consists of 15 residues. Per germline, CDR1 WSHSY and CDR2 SAAADI. CDR3 loop: CATRRQRELIGELFF. DNA for the CDR3: TGCGCCACACGTCGACAGCGGGAGTTGATCGGGGAGCTGTTTTTT.

The chain uses TRBV28 and TRBJ2-6; no reliable D call. The germline gives CDR1 MDHEN, CDR2 SYDVKM. This CDR3 comprises 15 residues. The V end lost 5 bases, the J end lost 4 bases, and 12 bases lay between the germline ends. The CDR3 DNA sequence: TGTGCCAGCAGTACCCCGTCGCAGGGGGCCAACGTCCTGACTTTC. This translates into CASSTPSQGANVLTF. The complete variable domain, with remaining parts taken from reference TRBV28 and TRBJ2-6, reads DVKVTQSSRYLVKRTGEKVFLECVQDMDHENMFWYRQDPGLGLRLIYFSYDVKMKEKGDIPEGYSVSREKKERFSLILESASTNQTSMYLCASSTPSQGANVLTFGAGSRLTVL.

This sequence joins TRBV11-2 and TRBJ2-1, with TRBD2 matching 8 bases. The CDR3 has 13 residues. From germline, CDR1 is SGHAT and CDR2 FQNNGV. The V gene end was trimmed by 2 bases and the J gene end by 9 bases; junction bases not matched to a gene: 3. The CDR3 coding sequence is TGTGCCAGCAGCTTACGACTAGCGACTGAGCAGTTCTTC. Protein sequence: CASSLRLATEQFF.

The chain combines TRBV7-2 with TRBJ2-1, with D possibly being TRBD2 (6 bases). V gave up 0 bases and J gave up 7 bases, with 10 bases separating them. Per germline, CDR1 SGHTA and CDR2 FQGNSA. The CDR3 spans 14 residues. CDR3 coding DNA: TGTGCCAGCAGCTTAGCGGGAGGCCGTAATGAGCAGTTCTTC. It is translated as CASSLAGGRNEQFF. The full variable domain, its missing parts supplied by reference TRBV7-2 and TRBJ2-1, is GAGVSQSPSNKVTEKGKDVELRCDPISGHTALYWYRQSLGQGLEFLIYFQGNSAPDKSGLPSDRFSAERTGGSVSTLTIQRTQQEDSAVYLCASSLAGGRNEQFFGPGTRLTVL.

Notes on this clone: Other DNA sequences from this sample encode an identical CDR3 as well. V gene TRBV27 combines with J gene TRBJ2-7; no clear D gene. CDR1 and CDR2 (germline): MNHEY, SMNVEV (reference sequence). The CDR3 contains 13 residues. V was shortened by 2 bases and J by 1 base, with 6 bases between the two germline ends. The CDR3 loop reads CASSLGQSYEQYF. The CDR3, as DNA: TGTGCCAGCAGTTTAGGGCAGTCCTACGAGCAGTACTTC.

The chain uses TRBV4-1 and TRBJ1-2, with D possibly matching TRBD1 (5 bases). CDR3 length: 15 residues. Trimming took 0 bases from V and 10 from J, leaving 18 bases between them. Germline assignment: CDR1 MGHRA and CDR2 YSYEKL. CDR3 loop: CASSQEQRGRGIYTF. CDR3 DNA: TGCGCCAGCAGCCAAGAGCAGCGGGGGAGAGGGATCTACACCTTC.

This clone was recorded only once. The chain is built from TRBV6-1 and TRBJ1-2; maybe TRBD1 (5 bases). The CDR3 has 13 residues. Looked up from germline, CDR1 is MNHNS and CDR2 is SASEGT. V was clipped by 0 bases and J by 8 bases, with 10 bases between them. CDR3 region: CASSEAGAEGYTF. CDR3 coding DNA: TGTGCCAGCAGTGAAGCAGGGGCGGAAGGCTACACCTTC.

CDR3 sequence (DNA): TGTGCCTGGGGACACAGGGGTAAGAATTCACCCCTCCACTTT. Protein product: CAWGHRGKNSPLHF. The V call is TRBV30, the J call TRBJ1-6, with 7 bases aligning to TRBD1. The CDR3 spans 14 residues. V lost 5 bases to trimming and J lost 7 bases; unmatched junction nucleotides: 8. Germline V gene sequence: CDR1 GTSNPN, CDR2 SVGIG (reference sequence).

The chain couples TRBV5-1 to TRBJ1-1; D gene uncertain. The CDR3 loop spans 12 amino acids. Trimming cost V 4 bases and J 3 bases, with 7 bases left between them. From germline, CDR1 is SGHRS and CDR2 YFSETQ. This chain's CDR3 is CASSRDDTEAFF. As DNA, the CDR3 is TGCGCCAGCAGCCGCGATGACACTGAAGCTTTCTTT.

In DNA form, the CDR3 reads TGTGCCAGTCTCGGGGGACTCTTCGATGAGCAGTTCTTC. This encodes CASLGGLFDEQFF. The chain has TRBV19 and TRBJ2-1; tentatively, D is TRBD2 (6 bases). Germline CDR1 reads LNHDA; CDR2 reads SQIVND (reference sequence). The CDR3 has 13 amino acids. With 8 bases removed from V and 8 bases from J, the gap between germline ends came to 16 bases.